The 22 T cell receptor beta chains below all came from one sample that was sequenced in a study of blood T cell repertoires in COVID-19. The assay was immunoSEQ multiplex PCR, and TCRdb's table has in-frame clones only and misses some. Of about 280,000 clones in the sample, roughly 86% were seen once. The sequenced sample consisted of peripheral blood. The receptors were sampled from a woman aged 25 to 45 with COVID-19, enrolled during active disease.

The gene calls are TRBV5-1 and TRBJ1-5, with TRBD1 matching over 10 bases. The CDR3 spans 14 residues. V dropped 4 bases and J dropped 5; count of bases not matched to a gene: 3. Germline V gene lookup returns CDR1 SGHRS and CDR2 YFSETQ. The CDR3 loop reads CASSTTGGDQPQHF. The CDR3 DNA sequence: TGCGCCAGCAGCACGACAGGGGGCGATCAGCCCCAGCATTTT.

The chain couples TRBV6-1 to TRBJ2-6; TRBD1 matches 9 bases. J gave up 0 bases and V 4 bases, and 10 bases lay outside the gene matches. The germline V gene encodes CDR1 MNHNS and CDR2 SASEGT. This CDR3 contains 19 residues. Here the CDR3 reads CASSGGWGQGLSGANVLTF. CDR3 in DNA: TGTGCCAGCAGTGGGGGCTGGGGACAGGGACTCTCTGGGGCCAACGTCCTGACTTTC.

The V gene is TRBV7-8, the J gene TRBJ2-1; maybe TRBD2 (6 bases). This CDR3 has 15 residues. Germline values: CDR1 SGHVS, CDR2 FQNEAQ. The V and J ends lost 1 base and 9 bases respectively, with 16 bases between them. The CDR3 nucleotides read TGTGCCAGCAGCTTAGGGACTAAGACAGACACTGAGCAGTTCTTC. It translates to CASSLGTKTDTEQFF.

The chain has TRBV18 and TRBJ1-5, with no clear D. V dropped 3 bases and J dropped 7 bases, with 10 bases sitting between them. The CDR3 runs to 13 residues. Germline V CDR1 and CDR2: KGHSH, LQKENI. The CDR3 is CASSPGGIQPQHF. In DNA form, the CDR3 reads TGTGCCAGCTCACCGGGAGGGATCCAGCCCCAGCATTTT.

V gene TRBV2 combines with J gene TRBJ1-1, with TRBD1 as a possible D gene (6 bases). In germline, CDR1 is SNHLY, CDR2 FYNNEI. Trimming removed 0 bases from V and 0 bases from J, with 11 bases in between. The CDR3 consists of 16 residues. The CDR3, as DNA: TGTGCCAGCAGTGAAGCCCCAGGGGAACTGAACACTGAAGCTTTCTTT. Protein product: CASSEAPGELNTEAFF. The variable domain in full, completed from reference TRBV2 and TRBJ1-1, reads EPEVTQTPSHQVTQMGQEVILRCVPISNHLYFYWYRQILGQKVEFLVSFYNNEISEKSEIFDDQFSVERPDGSNFTLKIRSTKLEDSAMYFCASSEAPGELNTEAFFGQGTRLTVV.

The chain carries TRBV10-3 and TRBJ2-2; TRBD1 matches 10 bases. Per germline, CDR1 ENHRY and CDR2 SYGVKD. The J segment lost 4 bases and the V segment lost 4 bases, leaving 3 bases of the junction unmatched. This CDR3 has 15 amino acids. The CDR3 DNA reads TGTGCCATCAGTGGGGGACAGGGGAGCACCGGGGAGCTGTTTTTT. Amino acid sequence: CAISGGQGSTGELFF.

The rearrangement uses TRBV6-4 and TRBJ2-1; D possibly corresponds to TRBD2 (5 bases). In germline, CDR1 is MRHNA, CDR2 SNTAGT. With 3 bases removed from V and 5 bases from J, the gap between germline ends came to 8 bases. This CDR3 region has 13 residues. The CDR3 nucleotides are TGTGCCAGCAGTGAATCTAGCCACAATGAGCAGTTCTTC. Amino acids: CASSESSHNEQFF.

This clone has only a few counts. The chain couples TRBV3-1 (or the pseudogene TRBV3-2) to TRBJ1-4, with TRBD1 matching 8 bases. The CDR3 totals 15 residues. Germline loops: CDR1 LGHDT, CDR2 YNNKEL (reference sequence). The junction had 4 bases not matched to a gene; V was cut back by 1 base and J by 6 bases. The CDR3 DNA reads as TGTGCCAGCAGCCAAGGAGTGACAGGGGATGAAAAACTGTTTTTT. Translated, it gives CASSQGVTGDEKLFF.

There are a few counts of this clone. Distinct nucleotide sequences in the sample also encode this CDR3. The chain recombines TRBV4-1 with TRBJ2-7, with unresolved D. Germline loops: CDR1 MGHRA, CDR2 YSYEKL. V was cut by 1 base and J by 0 bases, with 4 bases left in between. The CDR3 consists of 13 residues. CDR3 amino acids: CASSQASSYEQYF. DNA of the CDR3: TGCGCCAGCAGCCAAGCCAGCTCCTACGAGCAGTACTTC.

The chain recombines TRBV6-5 with TRBJ1-1, with 7 bases matching TRBD1. CDR1 and CDR2 (germline): MNHEY, SVGAGI. V lost 1 base, J lost 1 base, and 6 bases stayed unmatched. CDR3 length: 16 amino acids. The DNA of the CDR3 is TGTGCCAGCAGTTACTTCCAGACAGGGAGGAACACTGAAGCTTTCTTT. Protein product: CASSYFQTGRNTEAFF.

The rearrangement uses TRBV5-1 and TRBJ2-7; 7 nucleotides agree with TRBD1. V trimming: 2 bases; J trimming: 2 bases; junction bases outside the gene matches: 7. Germline CDR1 reads SGHRS; CDR2 reads YFSETQ. This CDR3 has 15 amino acids. CDR3 coding DNA: TGCGCCAGCAGCTTACACGCCGGGACAGCCTACGAGCAGTACTTC. Amino acids: CASSLHAGTAYEQYF.

The chain carries TRBV11-2 and TRBJ2-6, with D possibly being TRBD2 (6 bases). This CDR3 has 14 residues. The germline CDR1 and CDR2 sequences are SGHAT and FQNNGV. V was shortened by 3 bases and J by 9 bases, with 12 bases between the two germline ends. CDR3: CASSLGGMDNVLTF. In nucleotides, the CDR3 is TGTGCCAGCAGCTTGGGAGGTATGGACAACGTCCTGACTTTC.

The rearrangement links TRBV12-5 to TRBJ1-5; 7 bases are shared with TRBD1. Germline CDR1 reads LGHNT; CDR2 reads FRNRAP. The CDR3 spans 13 residues. The J segment lost 7 bases and the V segment lost 6 bases, leaving 6 bases of the junction unmatched. This CDR3 reads CASGTGKWQPQHF. Written as DNA, the CDR3 is TGTGCTAGTGGGACAGGGAAATGGCAGCCCCAGCATTTT.

This chain joins TRBV3-1 (or the pseudogene TRBV3-2) and TRBJ1-5; D is unresolved. The CDR3 contains 13 residues. Between the trimmed V and J ends, which lost 1 base and 5 bases, there was a span of 6 bases. Germline CDR1 reads LGHDT; CDR2 reads YNNKEL (reference sequence). The CDR3 protein is CASSQGTYQPQHF. CDR3 DNA sequence: TGTGCCAGCAGCCAAGGGACTTATCAGCCCCAGCATTTT.

The chain links TRBV19 to TRBJ2-1, with a possible D match to TRBD2 (5 bases). Trimming shortened V by 4 bases and J by 5 bases, and 15 bases separated the two germline ends. Germline V gene lookup returns CDR1 LNHDA and CDR2 SQIVND (reference sequence). The CDR3 totals 15 residues. This CDR3 reads CASSTHPARDNEQFF. For the CDR3, the DNA is TGTGCCAGTAGTACGCACCCGGCGAGGGACAATGAGCAGTTCTTC.

This chain connects TRBV7-9 to TRBJ1-1; a weak D match, TRBD1 (5 bases). Trimming took 3 bases from V and 7 from J, leaving 12 bases between them. CDR1 is SEHNR and CDR2 is FQNEAQ in the germline V gene (reference sequence). The CDR3 covers 13 residues. As DNA, the CDR3 is TGTGCCAGCAGCTTCAGACAGAGTAATGAAGCTTTCTTT. As protein: CASSFRQSNEAFF.

The gene calls are TRBV19 and TRBJ2-5; the match to TRBD1 covers 7 bases. The germline V gene has CDR1 LNHDA and CDR2 SQIVND (reference sequence). CDR3 size: 19 residues. Trimming at V came to 2 bases and at J to 3 bases, leaving 18 bases not matched to a gene. CDR3 region: CASSIRARLRTGQEETQYF. CDR3 nucleotide sequence: TGTGCCAGTAGTATAAGGGCTCGGCTTAGGACAGGTCAGGAAGAGACCCAGTACTTC.

The CDR3 region has the DNA TGTGCCACCAGTGACTCCCCGCCAGGGGACTATGGCTACACCTTC. This codes for CATSDSPPGDYGYTF. The genes are TRBV24-1 and TRBJ1-2, with a tentative D call TRBD1 (6 bases). The CDR3 consists of 15 residues. V gave up 4 bases and J gave up 3 bases, with 14 bases separating them. Germline V gene data show CDR1 as KGHDR and CDR2 as SFDVKD.

The V and J genes are TRBV11-2 and TRBJ2-3, with TRBD2 matching over 7 bases. This CDR3 is built from 15 residues. Per germline, CDR1 SGHAT and CDR2 FQNNGV. After removal of 0 bases from V and 2 bases from J, the junction contained 2 bases not matched to a gene. CDR3 sequence reads: CASSLDRGVTDTQYF. The CDR3 nucleotides are TGTGCCAGCAGCTTAGATCGGGGGGTCACAGATACGCAGTATTTT.

This clone occurred once. The V and J genes are TRBV7-8 and TRBJ2-7, with 9 bases matching TRBD2. CDR3 length equals 15 residues. J was trimmed by 0 bases and V by 2 bases; bases with no gene match: 2. CDR1 is SGHVS and CDR2 is FQNEAQ in the germline V gene. CDR3 protein: CASSLRRGGSYEQYF. DNA for the CDR3: TGTGCCAGCAGCTTACGGCGGGGGGGCTCCTACGAGCAGTACTTC.

The J gene is TRBJ1-2, the V gene TRBV29-1; D not resolved. The CDR3 length is 11 residues. The V end was cut by 3 bases, the J end by 2 bases, with 4 bases between. CDR1 is SQVTM, CDR2 ANQGSEA, per germline. The CDR3 DNA follows: TGCAGCGTTGACAGGAACTATGGCTACACCTTC. Encoded protein: CSVDRNYGYTF.

The rearrangement uses TRBV18 and TRBJ1-2; possible D gene TRBD1, 5 bases. Germline CDR1 reads KGHSH; CDR2 reads LQKENI. Trimming pared 4 bases from V and 1 base from J, leaving 22 bases between. This CDR3 is built from 18 residues. CDR3 amino acids: CASSRSQDTIGLNYGYTF. The CDR3 nucleotides read TGTGCCAGCTCACGCTCCCAGGACACTATAGGCCTTAACTATGGCTACACCTTC.